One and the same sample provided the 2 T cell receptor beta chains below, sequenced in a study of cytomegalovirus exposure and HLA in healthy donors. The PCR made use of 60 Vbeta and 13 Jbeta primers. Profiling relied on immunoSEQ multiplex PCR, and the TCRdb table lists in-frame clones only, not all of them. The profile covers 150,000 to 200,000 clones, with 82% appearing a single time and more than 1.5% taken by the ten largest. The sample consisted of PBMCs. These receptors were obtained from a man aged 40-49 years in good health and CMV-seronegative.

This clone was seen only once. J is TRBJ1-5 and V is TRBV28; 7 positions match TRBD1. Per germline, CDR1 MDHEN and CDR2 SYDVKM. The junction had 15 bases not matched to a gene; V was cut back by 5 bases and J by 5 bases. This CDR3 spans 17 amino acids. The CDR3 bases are TGTGCCAGCAGTCCAACAGGGGCCGCCTCACGATATCAGCCCCAGCATTTT. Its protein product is CASSPTGAASRYQPQHF.

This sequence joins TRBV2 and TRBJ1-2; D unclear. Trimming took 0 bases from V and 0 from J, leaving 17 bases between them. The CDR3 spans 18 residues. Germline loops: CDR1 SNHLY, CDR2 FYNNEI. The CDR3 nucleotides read TGTGCCAGCAGTGAAGCGCTTCAAGAAGGGAGCGCTAACTATGGCTACACCTTC. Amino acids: CASSEALQEGSANYGYTF.